This T cell receptor (beta chain) was sequenced for a study of persistence of HIV-infected CD4 T cells. The immunoSEQ assay was version 4, run in survey mode. Profiled with immunoSEQ multiplex PCR; TCRdb holds only in-frame clones, not every one. This sample has about 43,000 clones, with 78% found just once. Details on this clone: Antigen specificity is unknown.

The V and J ends lost 4 bases and 3 bases respectively, with 10 bases between them. The CDR3 consists of 14 residues. Germline V gives CDR1 SGHAT, CDR2 FQDESV (reference sequence). Overlapping HIV-1 Gag 15-mer peptides at 0.85 to 1 ug per peptide per mL were used. CD40L/CD69 double-negative CD45RO-high memory CD4+ T cells were collected. This specimen was CD4+ T cells sorted from PBMCs after roughly 18-hour stimulation, taken from a patient who received antiretroviral therapy. The V call is TRBV11-1, the J call TRBJ1-5, with D perhaps matching TRBD1 (5 bases). The source is an adult man with HIV who was CMV-seropositive. CDR3 region: CASSSGLPNQPQHF. Written as DNA, the CDR3 is TGTGCCAGCAGCTCGGGACTCCCCAATCAGCCCCAGCATTTT.